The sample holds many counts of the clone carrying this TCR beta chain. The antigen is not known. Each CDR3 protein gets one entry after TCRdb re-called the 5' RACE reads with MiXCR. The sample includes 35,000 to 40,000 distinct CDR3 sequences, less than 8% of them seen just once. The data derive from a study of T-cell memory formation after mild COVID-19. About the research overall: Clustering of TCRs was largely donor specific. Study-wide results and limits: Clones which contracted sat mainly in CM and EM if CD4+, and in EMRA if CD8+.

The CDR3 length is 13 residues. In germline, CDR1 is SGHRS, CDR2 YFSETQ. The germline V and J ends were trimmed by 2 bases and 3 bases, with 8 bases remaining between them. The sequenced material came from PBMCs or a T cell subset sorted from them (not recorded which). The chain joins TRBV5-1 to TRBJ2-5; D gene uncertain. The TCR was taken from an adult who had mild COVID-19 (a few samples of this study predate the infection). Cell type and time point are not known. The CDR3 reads CASSLKSEETQYF. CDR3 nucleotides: TGCGCCAGCAGCTTAAAATCCGAAGAGACCCAGTACTTC.